The sample holds many counts of the clone carrying this TCR beta chain. Its antigen remains unknown. This specimen comes from a study of regulatory T cells in long-lasting Graves disease. Study conclusions and caveats: Preferential use of TRBV28, TRBJ1-2 and TRBJ2-5 was seen in persistent disease.

HTBI primers from iRepertoire and Arm-PCR of CDR3 regions yielded the TCR beta libraries. Authors' processing steps: Samples revealed 50 to 75 TRBV and around 13 TRBJ segments. In TCRdb, the multiplex PCR reads were re-called with MiXCR into one record per CDR3 protein. TCRdb's processing, not the authors' own work, is the source of the V and J calls. The profile covers hundreds of thousands of distinct CDR3 sequences, with under 20% appearing a single time and 15% to 20% taken by the ten largest. Germline CDR1 is MNHEY and CDR2 is SMNVEV (reference sequence). With V trimmed by 5 bases and J by 8 bases, 11 bases remained unmatched. This CDR3 spans 15 amino acids. Described time point: newly diagnosed GD, antithyroid drugs for less than 3 months. The TCR library was made from RNA that had been extracted from PBMCs in TRIzol. The data also belong to a second study, concerning T cells in Graves' hyperthyroidism and ophthalmopathy. That paper notes: Most thyroid clonotypes that were expanded above 0.001 also turned up in blood. Stable hyperthyroidism was told apart from ophthalmopathy by a model built on 13 V-J features.

Sequencing was performed on peripheral blood mononuclear cells (PBMCs), taken at new diagnosis, from a patient treated with antithyroid drugs. This rearrangement joins TRBV27 to TRBJ1-4; TRBD1 matches 7 bases. The TCR was taken from a woman in her 30s with Graves disease. CDR3 amino acids: CASSPGTVGREKLFF. In nucleotides, the CDR3 is TGTGCCAGCAGTCCGGGGACAGTGGGGAGAGAAAAACTGTTTTTT.